Below, 9 T cell receptor beta chains from the same sample are listed, as sequenced in a study of T-cell reconstitution after alpha-beta-depleted transplantation in children. Library preparation (for TCRbeta) was performed with unique molecular identifiers. TCRdb processed the PCR reads anew with MiXCR; each CDR3 protein has one entry. The table includes 450,000 to 600,000 distinct CDR3 sequences, over 10% detected once. The material was PBMCs, mostly from graft donor cells, obtained 360 days after TCRalphabeta/CD19-depleted stem cell transplant. These receptors were taken from a male patient under 18 who had a stem cell transplant for acute myeloid leukemia, so the T cells may come from the graft donor.

This clonotype was seen ten or more times. The V call is TRBV20-1, the J call TRBJ2-7; D remains ambiguous. There are 11 residues in the CDR3. Germline assignment: CDR1 DFQATT and CDR2 SNEGSKA (reference sequence). V was trimmed by 0 bases and J by 6 bases, leaving 6 bases between them. CDR3: CSARDVGEQYF. CDR3 sequence (DNA): TGCAGTGCTAGAGACGTTGGCGAGCAGTACTTC.

In this sample, this clonotype turned up many times. The chain employs TRBV7-2 and TRBJ2-3, with TRBD2 matching over 10 bases. Germline lookup yields CDR1 SGHTA and CDR2 FQGNSA. V lost 5 bases to trimming and J lost 2 bases; unmatched junction nucleotides: 7. The CDR3 runs 16 residues. The DNA of the CDR3 is TGTGCCAGCAGCGTTCTAGCGGGAGTGCCCACAGATACGCAGTATTTT. Amino acid sequence: CASSVLAGVPTDTQYF.

This clonotype was detected many times. J is TRBJ2-7 and V is TRBV5-1; 7 bases align to TRBD2. CDR3 length: 14 amino acids. Germline-derived CDR1 and CDR2 are SGHRS and YFSETQ. V lost 2 bases, J lost 3 bases, and 5 bases stayed unmatched. The CDR3 coding sequence is TGCGCCAGCAGCTTCAAAGCGGGATACTACGAGCAGTACTTC. Its translation: CASSFKAGYYEQYF.

This clonotype has just a few counts. The chain couples TRBV27 to TRBJ1-2; TRBD1 matches 9 bases. The V segment lost 0 bases and the J segment 5 bases; nucleotides outside the gene matches: 7. The CDR3 runs to 16 residues. CDR1 MNHEY and CDR2 SMNVEV come from the germline V gene (reference sequence). CDR3 sequence (DNA): TGTGCCAGCAGTTTATCGGGACAGGGTGCTCGGTATGGCTACACCTTC. Translated, it gives CASSLSGQGARYGYTF.

The chain joins TRBV5-1 to TRBJ2-3; D gene uncertain. Germline assignment: CDR1 SGHRS and CDR2 YFSETQ. V lost 4 bases and J lost 4, with 19 bases in between. The CDR3 length is 16 residues. CDR3 DNA: TGCGCCAGCAGCGCCCAGCCCGCGAGTAATGCAGATACGCAGTATTTT. Its protein is CASSAQPASNADTQYF.

This clonotype occurred a few times. The chain couples TRBV28 to TRBJ2-1; D tentatively fits TRBD1 or TRBD2 (5 bases each). The CDR3 sequence is 13 residues long. Germline CDR1 MDHEN, CDR2 SYDVKM. V was clipped by 8 bases and J by 4 bases, with 12 bases between them. The CDR3 loop reads CASVRDHYNEQFF. CDR3 DNA sequence: TGTGCCAGCGTCCGGGACCATTACAATGAGCAGTTCTTC. The whole variable domain, remainder taken from reference TRBV28 and TRBJ2-1, is DVKVTQSSRYLVKRTGEKVFLECVQDMDHENMFWYRQDPGLGLRLIYFSYDVKMKEKGDIPEGYSVSREKKERFSLILESASTNQTSMYLCASVRDHYNEQFFGPGTRLTVL.

This clonotype has a handful of counts. This chain uses TRBV28 with TRBJ2-1; TRBD2 agrees at 13 bases. CDR1 MDHEN and CDR2 SYDVKM come from the germline V gene. The ends lost 5 bases at V and 6 bases at J; junction bases unmatched: 7. The CDR3 is 16 residues long. The CDR3 sequence is CASSTRTSGSLNEQFF. CDR3 DNA sequence: TGTGCCAGCAGTACCCGGACTAGCGGGAGTCTCAATGAGCAGTTCTTC.

This clonotype was observed many times. The chain recombines TRBV11-2 with TRBJ2-7, with TRBD2 identical over 10 bases. The CDR3 is 17 amino acids. Per the germline V gene, CDR1 is SGHAT and CDR2 is FQNNGV. Trimming cost V 0 bases and J 2 bases; bases outside gene matches: 7. The CDR3 here is CASSLDRPTSGAYEQYF. CDR3 DNA sequence: TGTGCCAGCAGCTTAGACAGACCTACTAGCGGGGCCTACGAGCAGTACTTC.

This clonotype has more than one count but fewer than ten. The V gene is TRBV5-1, the J gene TRBJ2-1; perhaps TRBD1 as D (6 bases). Germline CDR1 and CDR2: SGHRS and YFSETQ. V gave up 5 bases and J gave up 5 bases, with 8 bases separating them. The CDR3 totals 12 residues. CDR3 DNA: TGCGCCAGCAGAAGGACAGACAATGAGCAGTTCTTC. Amino acids: CASRRTDNEQFF.